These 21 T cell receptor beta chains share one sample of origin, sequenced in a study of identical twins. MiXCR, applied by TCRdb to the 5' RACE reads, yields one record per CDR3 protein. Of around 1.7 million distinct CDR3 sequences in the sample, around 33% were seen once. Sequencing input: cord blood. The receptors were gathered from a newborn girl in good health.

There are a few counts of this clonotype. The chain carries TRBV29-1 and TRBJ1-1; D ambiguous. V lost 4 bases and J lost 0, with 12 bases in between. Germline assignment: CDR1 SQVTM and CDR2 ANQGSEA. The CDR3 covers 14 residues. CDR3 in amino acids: CSVGMGRMNTEAFF. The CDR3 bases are TGCAGCGTTGGTATGGGCCGTATGAACACTGAAGCTTTCTTT.

The CDR3 sequence is CASSLGVGAPDTQYF. The CDR3 nucleotides read TGTGCCAGCAGCTTGGGGGTAGGGGCCCCAGATACGCAGTATTTT. J is TRBJ2-3 and V is TRBV5-8, with TRBD1 as a possible D gene (5 bases). V lost 0 bases to trimming and J lost 4 bases, with 12 bases between them. Germline assignment: CDR1 SGHTS and CDR2 YDEGEE. The CDR3 runs to 15 residues.

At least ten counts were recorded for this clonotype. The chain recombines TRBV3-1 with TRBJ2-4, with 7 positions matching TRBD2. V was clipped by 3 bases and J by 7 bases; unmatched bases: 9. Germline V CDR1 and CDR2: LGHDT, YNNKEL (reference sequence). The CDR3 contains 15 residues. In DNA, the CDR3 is TGTGCCAGCAGCCAGAGACTAGCTAAAAAGAACATTCAGTACTTC. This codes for CASSQRLAKKNIQYF.

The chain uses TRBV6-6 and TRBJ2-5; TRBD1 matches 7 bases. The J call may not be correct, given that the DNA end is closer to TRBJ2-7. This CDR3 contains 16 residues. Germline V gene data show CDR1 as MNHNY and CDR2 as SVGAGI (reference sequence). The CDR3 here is CASSYGRGQFLYEQYF. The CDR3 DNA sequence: TGTGCCAGCAGTTACGGAAGGGGACAGTTCCTCTACGAGCAGTACTTC.

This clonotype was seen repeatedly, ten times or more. The DNA for the CDR3 is TGCAGTGCTAGACAGGGTGCCAATCAGCCCCAGCATTTT. Protein: CSARQGANQPQHF. The genes are TRBV20-1 and TRBJ1-5, with D tentatively TRBD1 (5 bases). V lost 2 bases and J lost 3, with 8 bases in between. The CDR3 sequence is 13 residues long. The germline CDR1 and CDR2 sequences are DFQATT and SNEGSKA (reference sequence).

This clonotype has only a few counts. CDR3 residues: CSARNRMSYEQYF. The CDR3 DNA is TGCAGTGCTAGGAATAGGATGAGTTACGAGCAGTACTTC. V usage is TRBV20-1 and J usage is TRBJ2-4; D gene ambiguous. The DNA end lines up better with TRBJ2-7; the J call may be wrong. The CDR3 runs to 13 residues. Germline V gene lookup returns CDR1 DFQATT and CDR2 SNEGSKA (reference sequence).

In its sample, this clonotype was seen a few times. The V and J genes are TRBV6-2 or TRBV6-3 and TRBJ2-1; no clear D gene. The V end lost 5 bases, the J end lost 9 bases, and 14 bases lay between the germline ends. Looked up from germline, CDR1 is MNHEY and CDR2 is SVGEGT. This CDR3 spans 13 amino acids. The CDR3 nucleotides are TGTGCCAGCAGTACCCCCTATGAGTCTGAGCAGTTCTTC. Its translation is CASSTPYESEQFF.

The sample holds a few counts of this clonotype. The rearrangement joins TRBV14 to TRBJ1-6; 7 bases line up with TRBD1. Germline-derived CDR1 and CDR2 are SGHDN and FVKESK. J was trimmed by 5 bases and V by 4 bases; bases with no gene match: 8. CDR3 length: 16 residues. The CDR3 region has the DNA TGTGCCAGCAGCCGAGAGAGACAGGGCCATAATTCACCCCTCCACTTT. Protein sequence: CASSRERQGHNSPLHF. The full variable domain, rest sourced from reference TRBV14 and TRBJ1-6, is EAGVTQFPSHSVIEKGQTVTLRCDPISGHDNLYWYRRVMGKEIKFLLHFVKESKQDESGMPNNRFLAERTGGTYSTLKVQPAELEDSGVYFCASSRERQGHNSPLHFGNGTRLTVT.

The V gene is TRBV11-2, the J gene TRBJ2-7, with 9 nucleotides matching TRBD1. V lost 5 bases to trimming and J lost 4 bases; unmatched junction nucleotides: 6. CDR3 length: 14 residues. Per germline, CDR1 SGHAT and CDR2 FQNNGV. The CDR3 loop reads CASSAPGTGYEQYF. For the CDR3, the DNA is TGTGCCAGCAGCGCCCCCGGGACAGGGTACGAGCAGTACTTC. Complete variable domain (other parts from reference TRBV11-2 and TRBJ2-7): EAGVAQSPRYKIIEKRQSVAFWCNPISGHATLYWYQQILGQGPKLLIQFQNNGVVDDSQLPKDRFSAERLKGVDSTLKIQPAKLEDSAVYLCASSAPGTGYEQYFGPGTRLTVT.

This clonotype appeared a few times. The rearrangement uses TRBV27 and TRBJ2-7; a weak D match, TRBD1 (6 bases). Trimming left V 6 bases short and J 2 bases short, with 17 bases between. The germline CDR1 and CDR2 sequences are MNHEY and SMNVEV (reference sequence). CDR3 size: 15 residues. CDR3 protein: CASSSILGQPYEQYF. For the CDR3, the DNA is TGTGCCAGCAGCTCCATCCTTGGACAGCCCTACGAGCAGTACTTC.

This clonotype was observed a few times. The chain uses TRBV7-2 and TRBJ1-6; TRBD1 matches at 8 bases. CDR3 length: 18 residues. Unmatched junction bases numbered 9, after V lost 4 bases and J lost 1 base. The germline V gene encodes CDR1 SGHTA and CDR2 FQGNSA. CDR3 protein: CASSSYSDRGSYNSPLHF. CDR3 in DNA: TGTGCCAGCAGCTCATATTCAGACAGGGGATCCTATAATTCACCCCTCCACTTT.

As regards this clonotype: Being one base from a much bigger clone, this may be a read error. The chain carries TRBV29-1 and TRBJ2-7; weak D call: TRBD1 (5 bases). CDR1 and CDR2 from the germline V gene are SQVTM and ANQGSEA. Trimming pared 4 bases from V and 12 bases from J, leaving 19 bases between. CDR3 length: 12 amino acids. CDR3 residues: CSVGQTSETRYF. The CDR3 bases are TGCAGCGTTGGACAGACCTCAGAGACCCGGTACTTC.

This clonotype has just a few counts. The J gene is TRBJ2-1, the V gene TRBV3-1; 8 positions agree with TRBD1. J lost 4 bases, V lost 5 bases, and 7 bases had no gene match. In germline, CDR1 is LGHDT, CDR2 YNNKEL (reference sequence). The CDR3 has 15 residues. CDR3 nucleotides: TGTGCCAGCAGCACCGGACAGGGCCCATACAATGAGCAGTTCTTC. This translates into CASSTGQGPYNEQFF.

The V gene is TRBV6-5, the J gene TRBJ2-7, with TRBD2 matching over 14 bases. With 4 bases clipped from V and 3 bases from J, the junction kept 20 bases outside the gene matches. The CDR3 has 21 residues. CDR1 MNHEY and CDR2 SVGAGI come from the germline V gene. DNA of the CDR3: TGTGCCAGCAGTTTAGAGGGGCTGACTAGCGGGGGGGTACCTCCTGTCTACGAGCAGTACTTC. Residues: CASSLEGLTSGGVPPVYEQYF.

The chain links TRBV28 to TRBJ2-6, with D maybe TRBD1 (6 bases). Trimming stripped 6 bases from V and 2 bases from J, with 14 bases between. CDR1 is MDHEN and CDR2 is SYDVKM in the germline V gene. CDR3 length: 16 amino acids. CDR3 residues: CASSSSGVPGANVLTF. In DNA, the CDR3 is TGTGCCAGCAGCTCCTCAGGGGTGCCTGGGGCCAACGTCCTGACTTTC.

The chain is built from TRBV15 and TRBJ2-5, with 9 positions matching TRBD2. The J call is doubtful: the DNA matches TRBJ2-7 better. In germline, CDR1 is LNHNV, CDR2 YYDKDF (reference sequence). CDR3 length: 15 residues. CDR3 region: CATSREGSGSDEQYF. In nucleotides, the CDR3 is TGTGCCACCAGCAGAGAAGGTAGCGGGAGCGACGAGCAGTACTTC.

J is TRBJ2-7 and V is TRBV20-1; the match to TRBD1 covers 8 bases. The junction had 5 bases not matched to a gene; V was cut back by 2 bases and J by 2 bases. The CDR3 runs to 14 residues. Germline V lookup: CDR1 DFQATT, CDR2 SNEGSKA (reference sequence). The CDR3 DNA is TGCAGTGCTAGACAGGGGGCTGTCGCCTACGAGCAGTACTTC. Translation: CSARQGAVAYEQYF.

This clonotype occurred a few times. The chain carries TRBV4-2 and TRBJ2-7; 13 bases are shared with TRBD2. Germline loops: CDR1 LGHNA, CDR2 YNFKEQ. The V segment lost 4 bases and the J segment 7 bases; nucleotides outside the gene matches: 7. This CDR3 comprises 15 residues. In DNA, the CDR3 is TGTGCCAGCAGCCGAATCCCGGGACTAGCGGGGGAGCAGTACTTC. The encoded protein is CASSRIPGLAGEQYF.

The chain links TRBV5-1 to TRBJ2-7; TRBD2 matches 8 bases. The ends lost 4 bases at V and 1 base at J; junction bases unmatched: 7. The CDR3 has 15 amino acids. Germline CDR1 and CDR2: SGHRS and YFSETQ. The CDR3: CASSATGTRSYEQYF. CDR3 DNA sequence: TGCGCCAGCAGCGCTACAGGGACTAGATCCTACGAGCAGTACTTC.

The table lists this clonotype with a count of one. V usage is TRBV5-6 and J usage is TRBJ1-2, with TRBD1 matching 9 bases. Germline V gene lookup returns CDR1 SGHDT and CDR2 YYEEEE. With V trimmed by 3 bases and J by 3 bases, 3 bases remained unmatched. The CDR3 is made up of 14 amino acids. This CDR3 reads CASSWTGEDYGYTF. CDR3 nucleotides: TGTGCCAGCAGCTGGACAGGGGAAGACTATGGCTACACCTTC.

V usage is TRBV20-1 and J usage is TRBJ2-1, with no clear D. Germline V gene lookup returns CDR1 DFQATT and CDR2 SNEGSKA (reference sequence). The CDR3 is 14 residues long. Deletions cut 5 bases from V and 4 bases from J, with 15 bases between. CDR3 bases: TGCAGTGCTGTCCGGGCCGCAGATTACAATGAGCAGTTCTTC. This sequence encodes CSAVRAADYNEQFF.